One and the same sample provided the 12 T cell receptor beta chains below, sequenced in a study of metastatic and nonmetastatic thyroid tumors (dated by TCRdb to about 2020). Library prep was done by PCR. For sequencing, an Illumina HiSeq 4000 was employed. The public reads were reanalyzed by TCRdb: fastp trimming at Q25, MiXCR alignment, in-frame beta chains only. The sample table shows roughly 20,000 clones, and around 33% are seen once. 25% to 30% of the sample rests with the top ten. No patient had received any treatment before thyroid surgery. The sequenced sample was tumor tissue. These receptors originate from a female donor with papillary thyroid cancer or a benign thyroid nodule (not recorded which). Some clones in this sample may be carry-over from other donors' samples.

V is TRBV28 and J is TRBJ1-2; TRBD1 matches 9 bases. The CDR3 spans 15 residues. The junction had 8 bases not matched to a gene; V was cut back by 3 bases and J by 6 bases. Germline CDR1 MDHEN, CDR2 SYDVKM. The CDR3 protein is CASSFSGQGNNGYTF. The DNA of the CDR3 is TGTGCCAGCAGTTTCTCCGGACAGGGGAATAATGGCTACACCTTC.

The rearrangement links TRBV18 to TRBJ2-2; D possibly corresponds to TRBD1 (5 bases). The length of the CDR3 is 15 residues. The V and J ends lost 3 bases and 2 bases respectively, with 10 bases between them. Per the germline V gene, CDR1 is KGHSH and CDR2 is LQKENI. The DNA of the CDR3 is TGTGCCAGCTCACCGTCCCAGGGTAACACCGGGGAGCTGTTTTTT. It translates to CASSPSQGNTGELFF.

The chain couples TRBV18 to TRBJ1-1, with D unclear. Germline values: CDR1 KGHSH, CDR2 LQKENI. This CDR3 spans 14 amino acids. Trimming took 0 bases from V and 0 from J, leaving 5 bases between them. As DNA, the CDR3 is TGTGCCAGCTCACCACCAGGCATGAACACTGAAGCTTTCTTT. It yields the protein CASSPPGMNTEAFF.

The gene calls are TRBV10-3 and TRBJ2-7; TRBD1 matches at 9 bases. Trimming removed 4 bases from V and 6 bases from J; junction bases left unmatched: 7. The CDR3 sequence is 14 residues long. The germline CDR1 and CDR2 sequences are ENHRY and SYGVKD. The CDR3 loop is CAISVEQGAAEQYF. The CDR3 DNA follows: TGTGCCATCAGTGTTGAACAGGGGGCCGCCGAGCAGTACTTC.

The chain combines TRBV14 with TRBJ2-1; D is unclear. This CDR3 is built from 16 residues. Per the germline V gene, CDR1 is SGHDN and CDR2 is FVKESK. V lost 4 bases, J lost 0 bases, and 13 bases lay in between. The CDR3 here is CASSPEGRNSYNEQFF. Written as DNA, the CDR3 is TGTGCCAGCAGCCCTGAAGGGCGAAACTCCTACAATGAGCAGTTCTTC.

The sample holds one count of this clone. The chain couples TRBV20-1 to TRBJ2-7, with D tentatively TRBD2 (5 bases). The V gene's germline CDR1 is DFQATT and CDR2 SNEGSKA (reference sequence). The V gene lost 3 bases and the J gene lost 5 bases, with 14 bases spanning the gap. The CDR3 has 13 residues. The CDR3 DNA follows: TGCAGTGCTAGGTCTAGCTGGAAGGACGAGCAGTACTTC. It yields the protein CSARSSWKDEQYF.

The chain carries TRBV5-1 and TRBJ2-7; weak D call: TRBD1 (6 bases). The CDR3 is 15 amino acids. The germline V gene has CDR1 SGHRS and CDR2 YFSETQ. V was trimmed by 4 bases and J by 0 bases, leaving 14 bases between them. The CDR3 loop is CASSGKDSGSYEQYF. The CDR3 coding sequence is TGCGCCAGCAGCGGAAAGGACAGCGGCTCCTACGAGCAGTACTTC. Based on the CDR3 plus reference TRBV5-1 and TRBJ2-7, the full variable domain is KAGVTQTPRYLIKTRGQQVTLSCSPISGHRSVSWYQQTPGQGLQFLFEYFSETQRNKGNFPGRFSGRQFSNSRSEMNVSTLELGDSALYLCASSGKDSGSYEQYFGPGTRLTVT.

The V gene is TRBV24-1, the J gene TRBJ2-5, with a tentative D call TRBD1 (6 bases). V lost 3 bases and J lost 5, with 9 bases in between. The V gene's germline CDR1 is KGHDR and CDR2 SFDVKD. The CDR3 extends over 13 amino acids. The CDR3 region has the DNA TGTGCCACCAGTGATGGGGGCTGGGAGACCCAGTACTTC. This gives the protein CATSDGGWETQYF.

The chain has TRBV6-1 and TRBJ2-5, with 8 bases identical to TRBD1. Germline V gene lookup returns CDR1 MNHNS and CDR2 SASEGT. There are 15 residues in the CDR3. Losses at the gene ends were 7 bases for V and 7 bases for J; bases not matched to a gene: 14. CDR3 loop: CASTVGRGQSGTQYF. The CDR3 DNA follows: TGTGCCAGCACCGTAGGCAGGGGGCAATCGGGGACCCAGTACTTC.

The V and J genes are TRBV4-2 and TRBJ2-3; 8 bases fit TRBD2. Germline V CDR1 and CDR2: LGHNA, YNFKEQ. V dropped 3 bases and J dropped 5; count of bases not matched to a gene: 7. The CDR3 extends over 15 amino acids. The CDR3 bases are TGTGCCAGCAGCCACTCCGGGGGGGCGGGAGATACGCAGTATTTT. Encoded protein: CASSHSGGAGDTQYF.

The chain links TRBV6-1 to TRBJ2-7; D could derive from TRBD1 or TRBD2 (5 bases each). V gave up 5 bases and J gave up 4 bases, with 15 bases separating them. The CDR3 has 14 amino acids. Germline V gives CDR1 MNHNS, CDR2 SASEGT. The CDR3 spells CASSNRGVGYEQYF. The CDR3 DNA reads as TGTGCCAGCAGTAATAGGGGAGTGGGGTACGAGCAGTACTTC.

This clone was seen a few times. This chain connects TRBV28 to TRBJ2-6; a weak D match, TRBD1 (7 bases). The CDR3 runs 18 residues. Germline CDR1 MDHEN, CDR2 SYDVKM. Deletions cut 3 bases from V and 2 bases from J, with 17 bases between. DNA for the CDR3: TGTGCCAGCAGTTTCCCCCAGGGGGGAAGGGCTGGGGCCAACGTCCTGACTTTC. It is translated as CASSFPQGGRAGANVLTF.